These 19 T cell receptor beta chains were sequenced from one sample in a study of T cell repertoires in cytomegalovirus infection (dated by TCRdb to about 2019). These TCRs' antigens remain unknown. Sequencing was performed on an Illumina HiSeq 1500. TCRdb's own reprocessing of the public reads used fastp at Q25 and MiXCR and kept productive beta chains. Identical CDR3 protein sequences are pooled into one entry, listed with their most common genes and DNA. In all, the sample holds roughly 730,000 distinct CDR3 sequences, and around 35% of those were seen once. Of the sample, approximately 18% falls within the top ten clones. The intended sense of this specimen's treatment or condition label: in vitro stimulation with specific CMV peptide epitopes to enrich CMV-specific T cells. The source was cultured PBMCs, collected from culture after CMV antigen stimulation. These receptors were collected from a human donor in good health (CMV status not recorded). Some clones in this sample may be carry-over from other donors' samples.

The V and J genes are TRBV15 and TRBJ1-5, with TRBD1 identical over 8 bases. Germline-derived CDR1 and CDR2 are LNHNV and YYDKDF (reference sequence). This CDR3 is 14 amino acids long. V shed 5 bases, J shed 1 base, and the junction held 1 base outside the gene matches. The CDR3 DNA sequence: TGTGCCACCAGCGACAGGGGAAGCAATCAGCCCCAGCATTTT. It translates to CATSDRGSNQPQHF.

In nucleotides, the CDR3 is TGCAGCGCGGCCCCGCCAGATACGCAGTATTTT. Amino acids: CSAAPPDTQYF. The chain carries TRBV29-1 and TRBJ2-3; D gene unclear. CDR3 size: 11 residues. Trimming pared 7 bases from V and 4 bases from J, leaving 9 bases between. Per germline, CDR1 SQVTM and CDR2 ANQGSEA.

The rearrangement links TRBV20-1 to TRBJ2-7; 8 nucleotides align to TRBD2. V lost 0 bases, J lost 0 bases, and 7 bases stayed unmatched. Germline lookup yields CDR1 DFQATT and CDR2 SNEGSKA (reference sequence). The CDR3 consists of 16 residues. CDR3 sequence (DNA): TGCAGTGCTAGAGATCTCAGCGGGGGAAGCTCCTACGAGCAGTACTTC. Residues: CSARDLSGGSSYEQYF.

This clonotype was observed a handful of times. The CDR3, as DNA: TGTGCCAGCAGCCACCGGGACAGATCTAGCACAGATACGCAGTATTTT. Its protein product is CASSHRDRSSTDTQYF. The gene calls are TRBV7-9 and TRBJ2-3; 7 nucleotides align to TRBD1. The CDR3 is 16 amino acids. V lost 5 bases and J lost 0; bases outside the gene matches: 8. The germline CDR1 and CDR2 sequences are SEHNR and FQNEAQ (reference sequence). The full variable domain, with the rest looked up from reference TRBV7-9 and TRBJ2-3, is DTGVSQNPRHKITKRGQNVTFRCDPISEHNRLYWYRQTLGQGPEFLTYFQNEAQLEKSRLLSDRFSAERPKGSFSTLEIQRTEQGDSAMYLCASSHRDRSSTDTQYFGPGTRLTVL.

The V call is TRBV6-5, the J call TRBJ2-1; the match to TRBD2 covers 7 bases. Germline CDR1 is MNHEY and CDR2 is SVGAGI. The ends lost 8 bases at V and 3 bases at J; junction bases unmatched: 10. This CDR3 contains 15 residues. The CDR3 nucleotides are TGTGCCAGCTCGACGGGGGGACTACACTACAATGAGCAGTTCTTC. Translated, it gives CASSTGGLHYNEQFF.

A single count supports this clonotype. V gene TRBV6-5 combines with J gene TRBJ2-2; no reliable D call. The CDR3 loop spans 15 amino acids. V lost 2 bases and J 0 bases, leaving 7 bases between the germline ends. Germline V gene lookup returns CDR1 MNHEY and CDR2 SVGAGI. CDR3 region: CASSYAAANTGELFF. In nucleotides, the CDR3 is TGTGCCAGCAGTTACGCGGCAGCGAACACCGGGGAGCTGTTTTTT.

This clonotype was counted only a few times. The chain joins TRBV19 to TRBJ1-2, with D possibly matching TRBD1 (5 bases). Trimming left V 3 bases short and J 2 bases short, with 7 bases between. This CDR3 is 13 amino acids long. CDR1 is LNHDA, CDR2 SQIVND, per germline (reference sequence). The CDR3: CASSMQGNYGYTF. In DNA form, the CDR3 reads TGTGCCAGTAGTATGCAGGGAAACTATGGCTACACCTTC.

There are many counts of this clonotype. The DNA for the CDR3 is TGTGCCAGCAGTTTAGAGGGGACAGGGATTAATACGCAGTATTTT. Translated: CASSLEGTGINTQYF. V usage is TRBV28 and J usage is TRBJ2-3; 9 nucleotides align to TRBD1. The V gene end was trimmed by 2 bases and the J gene end by 7 bases; junction bases not matched to a gene: 7. CDR3 length equals 15 residues. Per germline, CDR1 MDHEN and CDR2 SYDVKM.

The gene calls are TRBV7-2 and TRBJ2-3; tentative D call: TRBD2 (6 bases). The CDR3 is 17 amino acids. Looked up from germline, CDR1 is SGHTA and CDR2 is FQGNSA. Trimming pared 1 base from V and 1 base from J, leaving 15 bases between. In DNA form, the CDR3 reads TGTGCCAGCAGCTTAGGGGGGTTCGGGGGTGGCACAGATACGCAGTATTTT. Residues: CASSLGGFGGGTDTQYF.

Points on this clonotype: The conserved phenylalanine or tryptophan is not found at the CDR3 terminus, so this likely reflects a read error. This sequence joins TRBV2 and TRBJ2-3; the match to TRBD2 covers 7 bases. The CDR3 runs 14 residues. CDR1 is SNHLY, CDR2 FYNNEI, per germline. V lost 4 bases, J lost 1 base, and 2 bases stayed unmatched. In nucleotides, the CDR3 is TGTGCCAGCAGTGGGCTAGCGGGCACAGATACGCAGTATCTT. Translating gives CASSGLAGTDTQYL.

There are a few counts of this clonotype. V usage is TRBV19 and J usage is TRBJ2-7; maybe TRBD1 (6 bases). V lost 7 bases to trimming and J lost 4 bases, with 14 bases between them. The CDR3 spans 13 residues. The V gene's germline CDR1 is LNHDA and CDR2 SQIVND (reference sequence). The CDR3 DNA is TGTGCCAGTACAGATGCGAGGGGGTACGAGCAGTACTTC. Protein sequence: CASTDARGYEQYF.

This clonotype has a handful of counts. The chain employs TRBV10-3 and TRBJ1-1; D not resolved. V was cut by 0 bases and J by 11 bases, with 10 bases left in between. The germline gives CDR1 ENHRY, CDR2 SYGVKD. The CDR3 is 12 amino acids. CDR3 DNA: TGTGCCATCAGTGAGTCGGAAGGTGCCGCTTTCTTT. Its translation: CAISESEGAAFF.

The V call is TRBV10-3, the J call TRBJ2-1, with 8 bases matching TRBD2. Germline-derived CDR1 and CDR2 are ENHRY and SYGVKD. The CDR3 is 15 residues long. The trim removed 5 bases at V and 3 bases at J, leaving 6 bases unmatched. The CDR3, as DNA: TGTGCCATCAGTCGGGAGGGAGTGGTCTACAATGAGCAGTTCTTC. Translating it yields CAISREGVVYNEQFF.

The chain joins TRBV20-1 to TRBJ2-7, with D possibly being TRBD1 (5 bases). Germline V gene lookup returns CDR1 DFQATT and CDR2 SNEGSKA (reference sequence). The CDR3 runs to 12 residues. The V gene lost 5 bases and the J gene lost 2 bases, with 10 bases spanning the gap. CDR3: CSAQTVAYEQYF. The DNA for the CDR3 is TGCAGTGCTCAGACAGTTGCCTACGAGCAGTACTTC.

The chain recombines TRBV4-1 with TRBJ2-5; D is unclear. The CDR3 is 14 amino acids. Germline-derived CDR1 and CDR2 are MGHRA and YSYEKL. V shed 0 bases and J shed 4 bases, with 9 bases lying between them. The CDR3 here is CASSQDLPPETQYF. The CDR3 region has the DNA TGCGCCAGCAGCCAAGATCTCCCGCCAGAGACCCAGTACTTC.

Only a few counts were recorded for this clonotype. The chain couples TRBV12-3 or TRBV12-4 to TRBJ1-1; 9 nucleotides line up with TRBD1. Trimming took 6 bases from V and 3 from J; bases not matched to a gene: 5. The CDR3 totals 14 residues. The DNA for the CDR3 is TGTGCCAGCAGGAGGGACAGGGTCGACACTGAAGCTTTCTTT. Protein product: CASRRDRVDTEAFF.

The chain employs TRBV20-1 and TRBJ2-1; D is unresolved. CDR3 length: 15 residues. V lost 1 base, J lost 9 bases, and 19 bases lay in between. Germline V gene sequence: CDR1 DFQATT, CDR2 SNEGSKA (reference sequence). The DNA for the CDR3 is TGCAGTGCTAGAGGCGAACTGCCTGCACTCGGTGAGCAGTTCTTC. Protein: CSARGELPALGEQFF.

The V call is TRBV27, the J call TRBJ2-1; D might be TRBD2 (6 bases). V shed 8 bases and J shed 4 bases, with 12 bases lying between them. This CDR3 has 13 amino acids. Germline CDR1 MNHEY, CDR2 SMNVEV (reference sequence). The CDR3 region has the DNA TGTGCCAGCGGGAGGTCCCTATACAATGAGCAGTTCTTC. As protein: CASGRSLYNEQFF.

The chain employs TRBV11-2 and TRBJ1-1, with D hard to call. The CDR3 length is 16 residues. The ends were cut back, 2 bases at V and 0 bases at J, with 13 bases in the middle. Germline-derived CDR1 and CDR2 are SGHAT and FQNNGV. DNA for the CDR3: TGTGCCAGCAGCTTATTTTATGGCGGAATGAACACTGAAGCTTTCTTT. Translated: CASSLFYGGMNTEAFF.